A single T cell receptor (beta chain) is shown here with its context. The data belong to a study of control samples from healthy donors and cancer patients. Sequencing used immunoSEQ multiplex PCR; TCRdb keeps in-frame clones, though not all of them. The table lists about 270,000 clones, over 75% of them singletons. Germline values: CDR1 SNHLY, CDR2 FYNNEI. V lost 5 bases to trimming and J lost 2 bases, with 8 bases between them. CDR3 size: 13 residues. The TCR was taken from an older woman with lung cancer. The sequencing input was PBMCs. The chain links TRBV2 to TRBJ2-3; unclear D gene. CDR3 bases: TGTGCCAGCAGTCTGGGTTTCACAGATACGCAGTATTTT. Its translation: CASSLGFTDTQYF.